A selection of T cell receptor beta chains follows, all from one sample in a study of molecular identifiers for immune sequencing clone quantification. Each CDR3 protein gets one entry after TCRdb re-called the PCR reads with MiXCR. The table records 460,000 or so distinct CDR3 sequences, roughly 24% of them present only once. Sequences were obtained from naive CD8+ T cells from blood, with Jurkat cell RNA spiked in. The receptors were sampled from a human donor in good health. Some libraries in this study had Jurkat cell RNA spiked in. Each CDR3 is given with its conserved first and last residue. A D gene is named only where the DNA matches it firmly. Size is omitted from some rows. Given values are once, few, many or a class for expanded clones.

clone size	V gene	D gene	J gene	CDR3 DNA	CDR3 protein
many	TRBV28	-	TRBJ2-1	TGTGCCAGCAGTTTAAGCCCCCAGGGTCCTGAGCAGTTCTTC	CASSLSPQGPEQFF
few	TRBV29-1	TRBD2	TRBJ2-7	TGCAGCTGGACGGGACTAGCGAAGTCGAGTTTCTACGAGCAGTACTTC	CSWTGLAKSSFYEQYF
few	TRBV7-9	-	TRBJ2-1	TGTGCCAGCAGCTCCTCCACACAGGGTTGGAGTGAGCAGTTCTTC	CASSSSTQGWSEQFF
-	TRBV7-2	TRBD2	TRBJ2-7	TGTGCCAGCAGCTTACTAGCGGGAGCGCTCGAGCAGTACTTC	CASSLLAGALEQYF
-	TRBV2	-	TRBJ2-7	TGTGCCAGCAGTGAGACGCAGACCTACGAGCAGTACTTC	CASSETQTYEQYF
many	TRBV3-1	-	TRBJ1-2	TGTGCCAGCAGGAAGGGATACAACTATGGCTACACCTTC	CASRKGYNYGYTF
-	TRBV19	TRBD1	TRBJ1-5	TGTGCCAGTAGTATAATGACAGGGGGTAATCAGCCCCAGCATTTT	CASSIMTGGNQPQHF
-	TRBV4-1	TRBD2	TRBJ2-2	TGCGCCAGCAGCCCCGGGACTAGCGGGTACACCGGGGAGCTGTTTTTT	CASSPGTSGYTGELFF
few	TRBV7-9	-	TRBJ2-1	TGTGCCAGCAGCTTAGCCGGTGAGGGAACGGGCAATGAGCAGTTCTTC	CASSLAGEGTGNEQFF
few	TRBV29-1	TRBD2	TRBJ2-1	TGCAGCGTCGGAGGTTCCGGGACTAGTTACTACAATGAGCAGTTCTTC	CSVGGSGTSYYNEQFF
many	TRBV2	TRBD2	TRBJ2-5	TGTGCCAGCAGCGACGGACTAGGTCGCGAGACCCAGTACTTC	CASSDGLGRETQYF